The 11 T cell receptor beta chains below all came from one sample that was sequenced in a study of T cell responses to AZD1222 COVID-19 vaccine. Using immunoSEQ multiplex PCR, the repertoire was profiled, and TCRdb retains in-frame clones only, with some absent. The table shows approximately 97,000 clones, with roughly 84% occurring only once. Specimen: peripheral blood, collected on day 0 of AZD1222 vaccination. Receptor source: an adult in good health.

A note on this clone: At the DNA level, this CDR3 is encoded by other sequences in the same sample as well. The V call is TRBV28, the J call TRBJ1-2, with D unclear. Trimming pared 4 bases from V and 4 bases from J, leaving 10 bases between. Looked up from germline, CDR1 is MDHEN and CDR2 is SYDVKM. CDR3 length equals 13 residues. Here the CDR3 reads CASSSPDGYGYTF. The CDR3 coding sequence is TGTGCCAGCAGTTCCCCTGACGGCTATGGCTACACCTTC.

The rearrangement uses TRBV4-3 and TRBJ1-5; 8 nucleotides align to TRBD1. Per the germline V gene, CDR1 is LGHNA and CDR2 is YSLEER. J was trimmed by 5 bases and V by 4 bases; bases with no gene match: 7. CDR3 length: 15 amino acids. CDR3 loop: CASSPNPGGHQPQHF. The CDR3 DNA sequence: TGCGCCAGCAGCCCCAATCCAGGGGGCCATCAGCCCCAGCATTTT.

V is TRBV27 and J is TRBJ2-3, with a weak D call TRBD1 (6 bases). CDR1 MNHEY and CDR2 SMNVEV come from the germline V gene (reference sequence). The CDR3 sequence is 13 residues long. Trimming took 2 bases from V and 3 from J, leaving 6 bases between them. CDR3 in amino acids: CASSLRGTDTQYF. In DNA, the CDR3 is TGTGCCAGCAGTTTAAGGGGGACAGATACGCAGTATTTT.

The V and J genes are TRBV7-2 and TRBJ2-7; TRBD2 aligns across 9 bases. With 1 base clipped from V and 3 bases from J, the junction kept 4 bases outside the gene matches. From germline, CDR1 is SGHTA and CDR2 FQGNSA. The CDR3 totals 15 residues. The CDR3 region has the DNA TGTGCCAGCAGCTTAGGGACTAGCGTACTCTACGAGCAGTACTTC. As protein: CASSLGTSVLYEQYF.

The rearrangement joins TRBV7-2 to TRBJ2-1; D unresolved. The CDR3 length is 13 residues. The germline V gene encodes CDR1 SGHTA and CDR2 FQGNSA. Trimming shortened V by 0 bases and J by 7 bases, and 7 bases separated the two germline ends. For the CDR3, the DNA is TGTGCCAGCAGCTTAGCGTACCTAAATGAGCAGTTCTTC. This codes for CASSLAYLNEQFF.

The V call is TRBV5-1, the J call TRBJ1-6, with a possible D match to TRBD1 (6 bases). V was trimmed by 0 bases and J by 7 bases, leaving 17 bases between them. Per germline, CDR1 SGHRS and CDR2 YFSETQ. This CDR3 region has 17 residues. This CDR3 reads CASSLAGAAVQNSPLHF. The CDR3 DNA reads TGCGCCAGCAGCTTGGCGGGGGCAGCTGTACAGAATTCACCCCTCCACTTT.

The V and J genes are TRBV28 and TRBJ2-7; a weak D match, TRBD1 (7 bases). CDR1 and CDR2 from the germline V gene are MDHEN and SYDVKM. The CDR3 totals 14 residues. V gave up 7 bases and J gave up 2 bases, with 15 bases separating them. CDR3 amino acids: CASTPGGGTYEQYF. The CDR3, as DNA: TGTGCCAGCACCCCAGGAGGGGGCACCTACGAGCAGTACTTC.

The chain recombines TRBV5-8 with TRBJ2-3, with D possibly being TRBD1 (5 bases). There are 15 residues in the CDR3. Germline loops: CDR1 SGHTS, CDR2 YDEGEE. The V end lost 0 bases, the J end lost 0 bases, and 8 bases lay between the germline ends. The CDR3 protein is CASSLGGFSTDTQYF. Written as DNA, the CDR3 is TGTGCCAGCAGCTTGGGGGGCTTTAGCACAGATACGCAGTATTTT.

Here the CDR3 DNA reads TGTGCCAGCAGTTACGAAGGGGCAAGGTGGACCGGGGAGCTGTTTTTT. As protein: CASSYEGARWTGELFF. This chain connects TRBV6-2 or TRBV6-3 to TRBJ2-2, with TRBD1 as a possible D gene (5 bases). Germline V gene lookup returns CDR1 MNHEY and CDR2 SVGEGT. This CDR3 is built from 16 residues. Trimming cost V 2 bases and J 5 bases, with 15 bases left between them.

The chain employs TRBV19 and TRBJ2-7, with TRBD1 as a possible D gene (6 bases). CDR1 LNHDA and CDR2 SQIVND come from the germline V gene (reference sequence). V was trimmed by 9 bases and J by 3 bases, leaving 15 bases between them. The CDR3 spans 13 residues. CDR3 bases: TGTGCCAGCAGGGGCAGGGGTGGCTACGAGCAGTACTTC. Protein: CASRGRGGYEQYF.

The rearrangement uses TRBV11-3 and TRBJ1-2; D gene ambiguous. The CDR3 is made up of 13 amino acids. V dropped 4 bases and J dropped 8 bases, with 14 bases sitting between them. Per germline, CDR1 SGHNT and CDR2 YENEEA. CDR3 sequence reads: CASSSPPGYGYTF. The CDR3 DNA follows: TGTGCCAGCAGCTCGCCCCCCGGATACGGCTACACCTTC.